The 23 T cell receptor beta chains in this list originate from one sample, sequenced in a study of blood T cell repertoires in COVID-19. The protocol was immunoSEQ multiplex PCR, while the TCRdb copy is restricted to in-frame clones and leaves out a portion. The sample lists roughly 130,000 clones, roughly 85% occurring once. Material for sequencing was peripheral blood. These receptors all come from a man in his forties or fifties with acute or convalescent COVID-19.

The V and J genes are TRBV18 and TRBJ2-3; no definite D call. Deletions cut 3 bases from V and 4 bases from J, with 5 bases between. Germline V gene sequence: CDR1 KGHSH, CDR2 LQKENI. The CDR3 is 12 residues long. The CDR3 region is CASSPAADTQYF. Here the CDR3 DNA reads TGTGCCAGCTCACCGGCGGCAGATACGCAGTATTTT.

The chain is built from TRBV11-3 and TRBJ2-1; 10 positions match TRBD2. The CDR3 has 17 amino acids. The V segment lost 2 bases and the J segment 6 bases; nucleotides outside the gene matches: 10. In germline, CDR1 is SGHNT, CDR2 YENEEA. This chain's CDR3 is CASSLQTPGLAINEQFF. CDR3 bases: TGTGCCAGCAGCTTACAGACACCGGGACTAGCGATCAATGAGCAGTTCTTC.

CDR3 loop: CASSGNRGEQFF. In DNA form, the CDR3 reads TGCGCCAGCAGCGGAAACAGGGGAGAGCAGTTCTTC. This rearrangement joins TRBV5-1 to TRBJ2-1, with TRBD1 matching over 7 bases. The V gene's germline CDR1 is SGHRS and CDR2 YFSETQ. The CDR3 loop spans 12 amino acids. The J segment lost 10 bases and the V segment lost 4 bases, leaving 5 bases of the junction unmatched.

This chain links TRBV11-2 with TRBJ2-1; 8 bases are shared with TRBD1. CDR3 length: 13 residues. The germline V gene has CDR1 SGHAT and CDR2 FQNNGV. Trimming at V came to 8 bases and at J to 5 bases, leaving 5 bases not matched to a gene. The CDR3 sequence is CASGRQGNNEQFF. The CDR3 nucleotides are TGTGCCAGCGGGAGACAGGGGAACAATGAGCAGTTCTTC.

The CDR3 loop reads CASSTAPFFEQYF. As DNA, the CDR3 is TGTGCCAGTAGTACTGCGCCTTTCTTCGAGCAGTACTTC. The chain has TRBV19 and TRBJ2-7; D is ambiguous. The CDR3 consists of 13 residues. The V end lost 4 bases, the J end lost 6 bases, and 13 bases lay between the germline ends. Germline CDR1 reads LNHDA; CDR2 reads SQIVND (reference sequence).

The chain links TRBV12-3 or TRBV12-4 to TRBJ1-5; D gene unclear. V was clipped by 3 bases and J by 3 bases, with 6 bases between them. The CDR3 consists of 13 residues. Here the CDR3 reads CASSFTDNQPQHF. As DNA, the CDR3 is TGTGCCAGCAGTTTCACAGACAATCAGCCCCAGCATTTT.

The V call is TRBV20-1, the J call TRBJ2-7; possible D gene TRBD1, 6 bases. Trimming cost V 6 bases and J 5 bases, with 11 bases left between them. Germline V gene lookup returns CDR1 DFQATT and CDR2 SNEGSKA (reference sequence). The CDR3 is 11 amino acids. CDR3 in DNA: TGCAGTGCGACCCGACAGGACGAGCAGTACTTC. Residues: CSATRQDEQYF.

A few counts support this clone. The rearrangement joins TRBV6-1 to TRBJ1-6, with 7 bases identical to TRBD1. Germline lookup yields CDR1 MNHNS and CDR2 SASEGT. This CDR3 contains 16 residues. With 4 bases clipped from V and 7 bases from J, the junction kept 10 bases outside the gene matches. CDR3 nucleotide sequence: TGTGCCAGCAGTGGGGACGGCAGGGGGGAGAATTCACCCCTCCACTTT. Translated: CASSGDGRGENSPLHF.

CDR3 nucleotide sequence: TGTGCTAGTGGTTTGACCACCCTGACTGGTAGAAATGAGCAGTTCTTC. Translation: CASGLTTLTGRNEQFF. V is TRBV12-5 and J is TRBJ2-1, with D unclear. V was trimmed by 2 bases and J by 7 bases, leaving 18 bases between them. The CDR3 has 16 residues. In germline, CDR1 is LGHNT, CDR2 FRNRAP.

The chain carries TRBV6-6 and TRBJ2-1; D unresolved. The germline V gene encodes CDR1 MNHNY and CDR2 SVGAGI (reference sequence). Trimming pared 0 bases from V and 7 bases from J, leaving 7 bases between. The CDR3 covers 13 residues. CDR3 amino acids: CASSYSPGNEQFF. The DNA of the CDR3 is TGTGCCAGCAGTTACTCACCCGGTAATGAGCAGTTCTTC.

The sample holds one count of this clone. The chain links TRBV5-8 to TRBJ1-5, with 8 positions matching TRBD1. The germline CDR1 and CDR2 sequences are SGHTS and YDEGEE. The CDR3 is 17 residues long. Germline trimming cut 2 bases from V and 4 bases from J; bases unmatched to any gene: 11. The CDR3 nucleotides read TGTGCCAGCAGCTTCCGGACAGGGATGATTACAAATCAGCCCCAGCATTTT. Translated: CASSFRTGMITNQPQHF.

The CDR3 region is CASTPTGGGYGYTF. The CDR3 DNA is TGTGCCAGTACCCCGACAGGGGGAGGCTATGGCTACACCTTC. This sequence joins TRBV19 and TRBJ1-2; 9 bases match TRBD1. Trimming cost V 7 bases and J 4 bases; bases outside gene matches: 7. The CDR3 sequence is 14 residues long. The germline V gene encodes CDR1 LNHDA and CDR2 SQIVND (reference sequence).

The chain links TRBV6-5 to TRBJ2-3; perhaps TRBD1 as D (6 bases). CDR1 MNHEY and CDR2 SVGAGI come from the germline V gene. This CDR3 is built from 14 residues. V was pared by 6 bases and J by 9 bases, with 19 bases between. Here the CDR3 reads CASRNTGFDLTQYF. As DNA, the CDR3 is TGTGCCAGCAGAAACACAGGGTTTGATTTGACGCAGTATTTT.

The rearrangement uses TRBV7-8 and TRBJ2-3, with TRBD2 matching 8 bases. After removal of 5 bases from V and 5 bases from J, the junction contained 6 bases not matched to a gene. The germline V gene has CDR1 SGHVS and CDR2 FQNEAQ. This CDR3 spans 14 amino acids. The CDR3 DNA sequence: TGTGCCAGCAGCAGTACGCGGGGGGAAGATACGCAGTATTTT. It specifies CASSSTRGEDTQYF.

The gene calls are TRBV19 and TRBJ1-5; 8 positions agree with TRBD1. Losses at the gene ends were 7 bases for V and 1 base for J; bases not matched to a gene: 3. Germline lookup yields CDR1 LNHDA and CDR2 SQIVND (reference sequence). The CDR3 is 14 amino acids. This chain's CDR3 is CASTDRGSNQPQHF. The CDR3 DNA follows: TGTGCCAGTACAGACAGGGGCAGCAATCAGCCCCAGCATTTT.

For the CDR3, the DNA is TGTGCCAGCAGTGAACCGGGACACATATACGAGCAGTACTTC. Its translation is CASSEPGHIYEQYF. V and J are TRBV6-1 and TRBJ2-7; perhaps TRBD1 as D (6 bases). CDR3 length: 14 residues. The V and J ends lost 2 bases and 4 bases respectively, with 12 bases between them. In germline, CDR1 is MNHNS, CDR2 SASEGT.

This clone was observed a few times. The V and J genes are TRBV19 and TRBJ2-5; TRBD2 matches at 9 bases. The germline gives CDR1 LNHDA, CDR2 SQIVND (reference sequence). Trimming removed 9 bases from V and 7 bases from J; junction bases left unmatched: 15. This CDR3 spans 15 amino acids. The CDR3 sequence is CASSQGAGGRGTQYF. CDR3 DNA sequence: TGTGCCAGCAGTCAGGGAGCGGGGGGAAGGGGGACCCAGTACTTC.

The chain is built from TRBV3-1 (or the pseudogene TRBV3-2) and TRBJ2-1; 10 bases are shared with TRBD2. The CDR3 is 15 residues long. Germline lookup yields CDR1 LGHDT and CDR2 YNNKEL (reference sequence). Trimming removed 4 bases from V and 4 bases from J; junction bases left unmatched: 4. The CDR3 coding sequence is TGTGCCAGCAGCCGTAGCGGGGGGTCGTACAATGAGCAGTTCTTC. Translating gives CASSRSGGSYNEQFF.

The genes are TRBV6-5 and TRBJ1-2; the D is unclear. Trimming left V 2 bases short and J 0 bases short, with 7 bases between. The germline CDR1 and CDR2 sequences are MNHEY and SVGAGI. This CDR3 has 14 amino acids. The chain's CDR3 is CASSYVGANYGYTF. CDR3 nucleotides: TGTGCCAGCAGTTACGTCGGGGCTAACTATGGCTACACCTTC.

The J gene is TRBJ2-1, the V gene TRBV10-3; TRBD1 matches 11 bases. The trim removed 10 bases at V and 6 bases at J, leaving 5 bases unmatched. The CDR3 is 13 residues long. Looked up from germline, CDR1 is ENHRY and CDR2 is SYGVKD. The CDR3 protein is CATGDRGGNEQFF. The CDR3 nucleotides read TGTGCCACCGGGGACAGGGGGGGCAATGAGCAGTTCTTC.

The chain recombines TRBV7-2 with TRBJ1-2; D not certain. This CDR3 contains 13 residues. V lost 5 bases and J lost 11, with 18 bases in between. The germline V gene encodes CDR1 SGHTA and CDR2 FQGNSA. CDR3 sequence (DNA): TGTGCCAGCAGCCCAGGACCGCTACGGGGATACACCTTC. It specifies CASSPGPLRGYTF.

This sequence joins TRBV5-4 and TRBJ1-1; D call uncertain. Germline V lookup: CDR1 SGHNT, CDR2 YYREEE (reference sequence). Trimming took 4 bases from V and 5 from J, leaving 12 bases between them. The CDR3 is made up of 13 amino acids. The CDR3 spells CASSPNSVTEAFF. In nucleotides, the CDR3 is TGTGCCAGCAGCCCTAACAGTGTAACTGAAGCTTTCTTT.

This clone appeared a single time. The chain carries TRBV12-5 and TRBJ2-7; 7 bases are shared with TRBD1. J lost 6 bases, V lost 7 bases, and 9 bases had no gene match. The CDR3 has 13 residues. Germline V CDR1 and CDR2: LGHNT, FRNRAP. The CDR3 nucleotides read TGTGCTAGTGCCCCGGACAGGCGGAGCGAGCAGTACTTC. Translated, it gives CASAPDRRSEQYF.